The 6 T cell receptor beta chains presented below share a single source sample, sequenced in a study of blood T cell repertoires in COVID-19. The protocol was immunoSEQ multiplex PCR, while the TCRdb copy is restricted to in-frame clones and leaves out a portion. There are some 250,000 clones in the sample; 82% occur only once, and roughly 3% lies in the top ten. The material sequenced was peripheral blood. These receptors originate from a woman between 18 and 30 years old with acute or convalescent COVID-19.

This chain uses TRBV7-2 with TRBJ2-5, with D maybe TRBD2 (6 bases). Germline assignment: CDR1 SGHTA and CDR2 FQGNSA. V lost 5 bases to trimming and J lost 2 bases, with 18 bases between them. This CDR3 contains 16 residues. CDR3: CASSPVGFGGQETQYF. The CDR3 nucleotides read TGTGCCAGCAGCCCAGTAGGCTTCGGGGGTCAAGAGACCCAGTACTTC.

This chain uses TRBV7-8 with TRBJ2-1; D may be TRBD2 (5 bases). This CDR3 comprises 15 residues. Per germline, CDR1 SGHVS and CDR2 FQNEAQ. V shed 0 bases and J shed 6 bases, with 12 bases lying between them. CDR3 sequence (DNA): TGTGCCAGCAGCTTAGCGCGCCTAGCAGCCAATGAGCAGTTCTTC. It yields the protein CASSLARLAANEQFF.

This clone was seen more than once but under ten times. The V gene is TRBV30, the J gene TRBJ1-6, with 7 bases identical to TRBD1. The CDR3 has 13 amino acids. With V trimmed by 5 bases and J by 6 bases, 4 bases remained unmatched. CDR1 is GTSNPN and CDR2 is SVGIG in the germline V gene (reference sequence). In DNA, the CDR3 is TGTGCCTGGTCCAGACAGGGTAATTCACCCCTCCACTTT. Its translation is CAWSRQGNSPLHF.

The chain uses TRBV6-5 and TRBJ2-1, with D perhaps TRBD1 (6 bases). The CDR3 extends over 13 amino acids. V lost 6 bases and J 5 bases, leaving 11 bases between the germline ends. The germline V gene encodes CDR1 MNHEY and CDR2 SVGAGI. The CDR3 DNA sequence: TGTGCCAGCAGCAGGGGCAGTAACAATGAGCAGTTCTTC. This codes for CASSRGSNNEQFF.

This clone has only a few counts. The chain links TRBV2 to TRBJ2-1; D is perhaps TRBD2 (5 bases). This CDR3 has 17 residues. V gave up 2 bases and J gave up 7 bases, with 21 bases separating them. Looked up from germline, CDR1 is SNHLY and CDR2 is FYNNEI. The CDR3 is CASSEFGLASIFNEQFF. CDR3 bases: TGTGCCAGCAGTGAATTCGGGCTAGCTTCTATCTTTAATGAGCAGTTCTTC.

V gene TRBV19 combines with J gene TRBJ2-7, with D perhaps TRBD1 (6 bases). This CDR3 has 14 residues. CDR1 and CDR2 from the germline V gene are LNHDA and SQIVND (reference sequence). V was cut by 7 bases and J by 4 bases, with 17 bases left in between. This chain's CDR3 is CASTLRGGPYEQYF. For the CDR3, the DNA is TGTGCCAGTACCCTGCGAGGGGGACCGTACGAGCAGTACTTC.